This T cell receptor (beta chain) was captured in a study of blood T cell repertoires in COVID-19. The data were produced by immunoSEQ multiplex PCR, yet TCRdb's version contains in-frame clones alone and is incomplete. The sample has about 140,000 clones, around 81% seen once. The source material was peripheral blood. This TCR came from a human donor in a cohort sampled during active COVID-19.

The CDR3 nucleotides read TGTGCCACCTCGCAGGGGTCATACGAGCAGTACTTC. Amino acid sequence: CATSQGSYEQYF. The genes are TRBV6-5 and TRBJ2-7, with D possibly being TRBD1 (6 bases). The CDR3 is made up of 12 amino acids. Germline values: CDR1 MNHEY, CDR2 SVGAGI. The V end was cut by 10 bases, the J end by 4 bases, with 14 bases between.